Following are 7 T cell receptor beta chains from one sample sequenced in a study of blood T cell repertoires in COVID-19. TCRdb keeps only in-frame clones here, not all; method: immunoSEQ multiplex PCR. Here the sample spans around 200,000 clones, approximately 87% being singletons. The sequencing sample was made of peripheral blood. The receptors here all came from a man in his fifties or sixties who had recovered from COVID-19.

This clone was detected once. This chain uses TRBV30 with TRBJ1-2; D remains unclear. Trimming shortened V by 4 bases and J by 0 bases, and 15 bases separated the two germline ends. Germline V gene sequence: CDR1 GTSNPN, CDR2 SVGIG (reference sequence). This CDR3 has 15 amino acids. CDR3 residues: CAWKEYLTTNYGYTF. The CDR3 nucleotides are TGTGCCTGGAAAGAATATCTTACTACTAACTATGGCTACACCTTC.

The chain recombines TRBV3-1 (or the pseudogene TRBV3-2) with TRBJ2-7; a possible D gene is TRBD2 (6 bases). The CDR3 is made up of 14 amino acids. Trimming took off 1 base at V and 5 bases at J, with 12 bases between the two ends. CDR1 LGHDT and CDR2 YNNKEL come from the germline V gene (reference sequence). The CDR3 bases are TGTGCCAGCAGCCAAGCGGGCGGGAACAACGAGCAGTACTTC. Protein: CASSQAGGNNEQYF.

This clone has just one count. The CDR3 region has the DNA TGTGCCAGCAGCCCTTCAGCCGGGACAGGCGACTATGGCTACACCTTC. This codes for CASSPSAGTGDYGYTF. The rearrangement uses TRBV7-3 and TRBJ1-2; 8 bases are a match to TRBD1. The CDR3 is made up of 16 amino acids. V lost 5 bases, J lost 3 bases, and 11 bases stayed unmatched. Germline assignment: CDR1 SGHTA and CDR2 FQGTGA. The whole variable domain, remainder taken from reference TRBV7-3 and TRBJ1-2, is GAGVSQTPSNKVTEKGKYVELRCDPISGHTALYWYRQSLGQGPEFLIYFQGTGAADDSGLPNDRFFAVRPEGSVSTLKIQRTERGDSAVYLCASSPSAGTGDYGYTFGSGTRLTVV.

The CDR3 DNA follows: TGTGCCAGCAGCTTAGGGTGGAGGGACAGGGTCGGCTACACCTTC. Protein: CASSLGWRDRVGYTF. The chain carries TRBV7-2 and TRBJ1-2; 9 positions match TRBD1. V lost 1 base to trimming and J lost 8 bases; unmatched junction nucleotides: 8. In germline, CDR1 is SGHTA, CDR2 FQGNSA. The CDR3 totals 15 residues.

The chain joins TRBV25-1 to TRBJ1-1; D might be TRBD1 (6 bases). Trimming took off 8 bases at V and 5 bases at J, with 15 bases between the two ends. Germline-derived CDR1 and CDR2 are MGHDK and SYGVNS. This CDR3 region has 13 residues. The CDR3: CASGRGGVTEAFF. In DNA form, the CDR3 reads TGTGCCAGCGGCAGGGGTGGTGTGACTGAAGCTTTCTTT.

This clone appeared a few times. The chain recombines TRBV7-2 with TRBJ1-2; the match to TRBD1 covers 10 bases. This CDR3 comprises 16 residues. Germline lookup yields CDR1 SGHTA and CDR2 FQGNSA. V lost 1 base and J lost 1; bases outside the gene matches: 3. CDR3 residues: CASSLGGTGDNYGYTF. In DNA, the CDR3 is TGTGCCAGCAGCTTAGGGGGGACAGGGGATAACTATGGCTACACCTTC.

The genes are TRBV4-2 and TRBJ1-4, with D unclear. Per the germline V gene, CDR1 is LGHNA and CDR2 is YNFKEQ. The V gene lost 4 bases and the J gene lost 3 bases, with 9 bases spanning the gap. The length of the CDR3 is 14 residues. CDR3 sequence reads: CASSLSNSNEKLFF. CDR3 bases: TGTGCCAGCAGCCTCTCAAACTCTAATGAAAAACTGTTTTTT.